Many counts were recorded for the clone carrying this T cell receptor beta chain. The sample originates from a study of T cells in Graves' hyperthyroidism and ophthalmopathy. Amplified TCR beta CDR3 regions came from RNA transcripts. A set of HTBI primers served as the primers for a first-round RT-PCR of the TCR CDR3. TCRdb independently ran MiXCR on the multiplex PCR reads; one entry per CDR3 protein. The sample has about 480,000 distinct CDR3 sequences; about 20% are singletons. Sequenced: blood. This clonotype was sampled from a woman between 65 and 79 years old with Graves' ophthalmopathy.

The CDR3 is CASSLGGGNEQFF. CDR3 nucleotides: TGTGCCAGCAGCTTAGGGGGGGGCAATGAGCAGTTCTTC. This rearrangement joins TRBV11-2 to TRBJ2-1, with 7 bases fitting TRBD2. Germline lookup yields CDR1 SGHAT and CDR2 FQNNGV. The CDR3 contains 13 residues. V trimming: 1 base; J trimming: 6 bases; junction bases outside the gene matches: 0.